Each of the 13 T cell receptor beta chains below was sequenced from the same sample in a study of vaccination and CD4 T cells after COVID-19 (dated by TCRdb to 2021 to 2024). No antigens are known for them. The sample's treatment or condition label is to be understood as: approximately 11-day PBMC culture with coronavirus spike peptide pools or control peptides (ViraFEST assay). Receptor amplification or capture employed PCR. The data were produced on an Illumina iSeq 100. At the Johns Hopkins FTIC core, DNA from the cultured CD4+ T cells underwent TCR sequencing with the Oncomine TCR Beta short-read assay. TCRdb took the public reads, trimmed them with fastp at Q25, ran MiXCR for clone calling and kept in-frame beta chains. Duplicate CDR3 protein sequences are folded into a single record with the most common DNA and genes. The sample data list about 16,000 distinct CDR3 sequences, and roughly half of these were observed just once. The top ten constitute less than 5% of the sample.

The sequencing used CD4+ T cells from blood, cultured in vitro, collected before SARS-CoV-2 vaccination. The source is a human donor who had recovered from COVID-19.

The chain couples TRBV7-8 to TRBJ1-4, with D uncertain. Trimming removed 1 base at V and 8 bases at J, with 8 bases between. Looked up from germline, CDR1 is SGHVS and CDR2 is FQNEAQ. The CDR3 is 13 residues long. This CDR3 is CASSLVRGEKLFF. CDR3 in DNA: TGTGCCAGCAGCTTAGTTAGAGGCGAAAAACTGTTTTTT.

As to this clonotype: One junction end does not reproduce the germline sequence, and a read error may be involved. V gene TRBV12-3 or TRBV12-4 combines with J gene TRBJ2-5; no firm D call. This CDR3 is built from 14 residues. This CDR3 is CASRLGGSIETQYF. CDR3 nucleotide sequence: TGTGCCAGCAGGTTAGGTGGTAGCATCGAGACCCAGTACTTC.

J is TRBJ1-3 and V is TRBV4-3; D is possibly TRBD1 (5 bases). The V gene's germline CDR1 is LGHNA and CDR2 YSLEER. Trimming shortened V by 4 bases and J by 0 bases, and 13 bases separated the two germline ends. The CDR3 is made up of 16 amino acids. The CDR3 spells CASSRGGAASGNTIYF. The DNA for the CDR3 is TGCGCCAGCAGCCGCGGAGGGGCGGCCTCTGGAAACACCATATATTTT.

The chain has TRBV6-1 and TRBJ1-5; a possible D gene is TRBD1 (5 bases). The length of the CDR3 is 15 residues. The V end lost 6 bases, the J end lost 3 bases, and 15 bases lay between the germline ends. In germline, CDR1 is MNHNS, CDR2 SASEGT. CDR3 in amino acids: CASSPRDGHNQPQHF. The CDR3 DNA is TGTGCCAGCAGCCCCAGGGACGGACACAATCAGCCCCAGCATTTT.

This clonotype has only one observation. This chain links TRBV28 with TRBJ1-5; D possibly corresponds to TRBD1 (5 bases). The CDR3 sequence is 11 residues long. The germline V gene encodes CDR1 MDHEN and CDR2 SYDVKM. The CDR3 nucleotides read TGTGCTGCGGGGCTGAATCAGCCCCAGCATTTT. Translated, it gives CAAGLNQPQHF.

A few counts support this clonotype. V and J are TRBV10-3 and TRBJ2-7, with TRBD1 matching over 9 bases. The V gene's germline CDR1 is ENHRY and CDR2 SYGVKD. This CDR3 region has 15 residues. After removal of 6 bases from V and 5 bases from J, the junction contained 11 bases not matched to a gene. This chain's CDR3 is CAIRAPGTGFNEQYF. The DNA of the CDR3 is TGTGCCATCAGGGCACCAGGGACAGGGTTCAACGAGCAGTACTTC.

The J gene is TRBJ2-5, the V gene TRBV2, with a tentative D call TRBD2 (6 bases). V shed 3 bases and J shed 4 bases, with 21 bases lying between them. CDR1 and CDR2 (germline): SNHLY, FYNNEI. The CDR3 loop spans 17 amino acids. The CDR3, as DNA: TGTGCCAGCAGTGACTTACTTGGAGGGGCCGTAGGAGAGACCCAGTACTTC. This translates into CASSDLLGGAVGETQYF.

The chain couples TRBV7-2 to TRBJ1-3; TRBD1 matches 7 bases. The germline V gene has CDR1 SGHTA and CDR2 FQGNSA. This CDR3 region has 13 residues. Unmatched junction bases numbered 2, after V lost 5 bases and J lost 4 bases. The CDR3 sequence is CASSPQGGNTIYF. DNA of the CDR3: TGTGCCAGCAGCCCACAGGGGGGAAACACCATATATTTT.

This clonotype has just a few counts. This chain joins TRBV27 and TRBJ1-1; a weak D match, TRBD1 (5 bases). In germline, CDR1 is MNHEY, CDR2 SMNVEV (reference sequence). This CDR3 is built from 17 residues. V was shortened by 5 bases and J by 3 bases, with 22 bases between the two germline ends. CDR3 DNA sequence: TGTGCCAGCAGTCCCAGAAAAAGGGGACTGGTCGACACTGAAGCTTTCTTT. This translates into CASSPRKRGLVDTEAFF.

The CDR3 DNA sequence: TGTGCCAGCAGAAACAGGGGGCCCATCGGCAATCAGCCCCAGCATTTT. Residues: CASRNRGPIGNQPQHF. The V and J genes are TRBV6-2 or TRBV6-3 and TRBJ1-5; 9 bases are shared with TRBD1. The CDR3 spans 16 residues. The germline CDR1 and CDR2 sequences are MNHEY and SVGEGT. V gave up 6 bases and J gave up 2 bases; unmatched junction bases: 8.

The V call is TRBV20-1, the J call TRBJ1-1; possibly TRBD1 for D (5 bases). Trimming shortened V by 6 bases and J by 5 bases, and 31 bases separated the two germline ends. Germline assignment: CDR1 DFQATT and CDR2 SNEGSKA (reference sequence). The CDR3 extends over 18 amino acids. The CDR3 sequence is CSAPFGTGLGLRKTEAFF. The DNA of the CDR3 is TGCAGTGCCCCCTTTGGGACTGGGCTCGGGCTTCGGAAAACTGAAGCTTTCTTT.

V gene TRBV11-2 combines with J gene TRBJ1-2, with 7 bases lining up with TRBD1. The V segment lost 0 bases and the J segment 4 bases; nucleotides outside the gene matches: 8. Germline V gene lookup returns CDR1 SGHAT and CDR2 FQNNGV. The CDR3 is 16 residues long. CDR3 sequence (DNA): TGTGCCAGCAGCTTAGATCTATTGGGACAGTCCTATGGCTACACCTTC. As protein: CASSLDLLGQSYGYTF.

This clonotype was counted only a few times. V is TRBV19 and J is TRBJ1-5; possible D gene TRBD1, 6 bases. CDR3 size: 15 residues. V was trimmed by 3 bases and J by 8 bases, leaving 17 bases between them. The V gene's germline CDR1 is LNHDA and CDR2 SQIVND (reference sequence). CDR3 nucleotides: TGTGCCAGTAGTATCAGCACAGGGAGCGGGAAGCCCCAGCATTTT. Translation: CASSISTGSGKPQHF.